One TCR beta chain is described in this entry. CDR1 is SGHVS, CDR2 FNYEAQ, per germline. The CDR3 runs to 15 residues. Trimming pared 5 bases from V and 4 bases from J, leaving 14 bases between. Authors' data handling: Reference gene primers were amplified, and this amplification served to estimate nucleated cell counts. Libraries were prepared by immunoSEQ multiplex PCR; TCRdb keeps only in-frame clonotypes and omits some of them. V and J calls and clone size are given by that table; D and trimming were obtained from the DNA. The table lists a few hundred thousand clones, roughly 82% of them singletons. This entry belongs to a study of blood T cell repertoires in COVID-19. Whole-study context: Samples representing acute and convalescent COVID-19 were sourced from the United States, Italy and Spain. The cDNA or gDNA used as material had been derived from T cells, B-cell-depleted T cells, or PBMCs.

This chain connects TRBV7-6 to TRBJ2-2; no clear D. The receptor's source is a woman in her 50s with acute or convalescent COVID-19. The specimen was peripheral blood. The CDR3 DNA reads TGTGCCAGCAGCCTCAGAGGTTTGGCCACCGGGGAGCTGTTTTTT. The encoded protein is CASSLRGLATGELFF.